The 26 T cell receptor beta chains below were found in one sample sequenced in a study of blood T cell repertoires in COVID-19. Only in-frame clones appear in the TCRdb table, and some are missing; sequencing was by immunoSEQ multiplex PCR. The table lists roughly 200,000 clones, 75% to 85% of them singletons. Sequenced material: peripheral blood. The receptors originated from a woman aged 40 to 55 with COVID-19, enrolled during active disease.

The genes are TRBV7-3 and TRBJ2-2; D remains ambiguous. In germline, CDR1 is SGHTA, CDR2 FQGTGA. CDR3 length: 13 residues. Trimming pared 2 bases from V and 4 bases from J, leaving 5 bases between. CDR3 sequence (DNA): TGTGCCAGCAGCTTAGGGCGCACCGGGGAGCTGTTTTTT. Its protein is CASSLGRTGELFF. Supplemented by reference TRBV7-3 and TRBJ2-2, the full variable domain reads GAGVSQTPSNKVTEKGKYVELRCDPISGHTALYWYRQSLGQGPEFLIYFQGTGAADDSGLPNDRFFAVRPEGSVSTLKIQRTERGDSAVYLCASSLGRTGELFFGEGSRLTVL.

The rearrangement links TRBV4-2 to TRBJ2-3; D unresolved. Per germline, CDR1 LGHNA and CDR2 YNFKEQ. Trimming took 0 bases from V and 2 from J, leaving 6 bases between them. The CDR3 covers 14 residues. The CDR3 DNA reads as TGTGCCAGCAGCCAAGATCAAGCCACAGATACGCAGTATTTT. Protein product: CASSQDQATDTQYF.

The V call is TRBV12-3 or TRBV12-4, the J call TRBJ2-1, with D tentatively TRBD2 (6 bases). The CDR3 is made up of 13 amino acids. V was trimmed by 1 base and J by 6 bases, leaving 7 bases between them. Here the CDR3 reads CASSLGLVNEQFF. CDR3 nucleotide sequence: TGTGCCAGCAGTTTAGGACTAGTCAATGAGCAGTTCTTC.

The rearrangement uses TRBV19 and TRBJ1-1, with D tentatively TRBD1 (6 bases). CDR1 and CDR2 (germline): LNHDA, SQIVND (reference sequence). CDR3 length: 18 amino acids. Deletions cut 0 bases from V and 5 bases from J, with 22 bases between. This chain's CDR3 is CASSIDGPNRGGETEAFF. The DNA for the CDR3 is TGTGCCAGTAGTATAGATGGGCCAAATAGGGGGGGCGAGACTGAAGCTTTCTTT.

The chain recombines TRBV2 with TRBJ2-1; 9 bases line up with TRBD2. CDR3 length equals 13 residues. V was clipped by 8 bases and J by 6 bases; unmatched bases: 5. Germline assignment: CDR1 SNHLY and CDR2 FYNNEI. The DNA of the CDR3 is TGTGCCAGCCACGCGGGGGGGGGCAATGAGCAGTTCTTC. Its protein is CASHAGGGNEQFF.

The chain recombines TRBV12-3 or TRBV12-4 with TRBJ1-2; 7 nucleotides agree with TRBD1. V gave up 5 bases and J gave up 8 bases; unmatched junction bases: 5. This CDR3 is 12 amino acids long. The CDR3 DNA is TGTGCCAGCAGTAACAGGGGTGAAGGCTACACCTTC. It specifies CASSNRGEGYTF.

The chain carries TRBV30 and TRBJ2-6; D gene uncertain. Between the trimmed V and J ends, which lost 5 bases and 0 bases, there was a span of 20 bases. The CDR3 is 18 amino acids. Per the germline V gene, CDR1 is GTSNPN and CDR2 is SVGIG (reference sequence). CDR3 residues: CAWGSLGAENSGANVLTF. CDR3 nucleotides: TGTGCCTGGGGTTCATTAGGTGCGGAAAACTCTGGGGCCAACGTCCTGACTTTC. The variable domain in full, completed from reference TRBV30 and TRBJ2-6, reads SQTIHQWPATLVQPVGSPLSLECTVEGTSNPNLYWYRQAAGRGLQLLFYSVGIGQISSEVPQNLSASRPQDRQFILSSKKLLLSDSGFYLCAWGSLGAENSGANVLTFGAGSRLTVL.

The chain has TRBV29-1 and TRBJ2-5; TRBD1 matches at 7 bases. The CDR3 loop spans 13 amino acids. The V gene's germline CDR1 is SQVTM and CDR2 ANQGSEA. V was pared by 7 bases and J by 1 base, with 6 bases of the junction left unmatched. CDR3 coding DNA: TGCAGCGCCGTTGACAGGGTCCAAGAGACCCAGTACTTC. Amino acids: CSAVDRVQETQYF.

This rearrangement joins TRBV10-3 to TRBJ2-1; 8 nucleotides agree with TRBD1. The CDR3 is 12 residues long. Germline CDR1 reads ENHRY; CDR2 reads SYGVKD. V lost 6 bases and J lost 7; bases outside the gene matches: 2. CDR3 in amino acids: CAISTGGNEQFF. CDR3 sequence (DNA): TGTGCCATCAGCACAGGGGGGAATGAGCAGTTCTTC.

The chain uses TRBV24-1 and TRBJ2-2; the D gene is possibly TRBD1 (6 bases). V shed 2 bases and J shed 1 base, with 13 bases lying between them. Germline V gene lookup returns CDR1 KGHDR and CDR2 SFDVKD. This CDR3 is built from 17 residues. CDR3 bases: TGTGCCACCAGTGATTCGTTTCACAGGGAGAACACCGGGGAGCTGTTTTTT. Translated, it gives CATSDSFHRENTGELFF.

Here the CDR3 DNA reads TGTGCCAGCTCACAACCCGGGACTAGCGTTAGCGAGCAGTACTTC. Translation gives CASSQPGTSVSEQYF. The chain carries TRBV18 and TRBJ2-7, with 10 bases that match TRBD2. Germline-derived CDR1 and CDR2 are KGHSH and LQKENI. This CDR3 contains 15 residues. Trimming cost V 4 bases and J 6 bases; bases outside gene matches: 9.

A word on this clone: The junction and the germline gene differ at one end; a read error may be behind it. In DNA, the CDR3 is TGTGCTAGCAGCCCCGGACTAGCGGTCAATGAGCAGTTCTTC. Protein sequence: CASSPGLAVNEQFF. J is TRBJ2-1 and V is TRBV7-7; TRBD2 aligns across 10 bases. The germline V gene has CDR1 SSHAT and CDR2 FNYEAQ (reference sequence). The CDR3 contains 14 residues.

The chain is built from TRBV5-6 and TRBJ1-2; 7 bases are a match to TRBD1. CDR1 and CDR2 (germline): SGHDT, YYEEEE. There are 16 residues in the CDR3. V lost 1 base, J lost 4 bases, and 10 bases stayed unmatched. The CDR3, as DNA: TGTGCCAGCAGCTTGAAGCAGACAGGGTTGATCTATGGCTACACCTTC. Amino acids: CASSLKQTGLIYGYTF.

As for this clone: At the DNA level, this CDR3 is encoded by other sequences in the same sample as well. CDR3 region: CASSPDRAYGYTF. The CDR3 coding sequence is TGTGCCAGCTCACCGGACAGAGCCTATGGCTACACCTTC. This chain links TRBV18 with TRBJ1-2, with D possibly TRBD1 on 6 matching bases. Germline loops: CDR1 KGHSH, CDR2 LQKENI. The CDR3 is 13 residues long. Between the trimmed V and J ends, which lost 3 bases and 4 bases, there was a span of 9 bases.

The V call is TRBV19, the J call TRBJ1-2; the D is unclear. V gave up 7 bases and J gave up 8 bases, with 20 bases separating them. The germline CDR1 and CDR2 sequences are LNHDA and SQIVND (reference sequence). The CDR3 has 14 residues. CDR3 DNA: TGTGCCAGTATGAGGACCGGGAAAGTATACGGCTACACCTTC. The encoded protein is CASMRTGKVYGYTF. Variable domain in full (rest from reference TRBV19 and TRBJ1-2): DGGITQSPKYLFRKEGQNVTLSCEQNLNHDAMYWYRQDPGQGLRLIYYSQIVNDFQKGDIAEGYSVSREKKESFPLTVTSAQKNPTAFYLCASMRTGKVYGYTFGSGTRLTVV.

The V call is TRBV7-9, the J call TRBJ2-7; D is unresolved. CDR3 length: 12 amino acids. The germline V and J ends were trimmed by 5 bases and 6 bases, with 11 bases remaining between them. Germline V gives CDR1 SEHNR, CDR2 FQNEAQ (reference sequence). Here the CDR3 reads CASSLDEPEQYV. The CDR3, as DNA: TGTGCCAGCAGCCTAGACGAGCCCGAGCAGTACGTC.

The chain combines TRBV6-5 with TRBJ1-2; TRBD1 is a possible D gene (5 bases). V lost 6 bases, J lost 9 bases, and 17 bases lay in between. The length of the CDR3 is 13 residues. Germline loops: CDR1 MNHEY, CDR2 SVGAGI. CDR3 amino acids: CASSFDGHRSYTF. The CDR3 DNA reads TGTGCCAGCAGCTTCGACGGACATAGGAGCTACACCTTC.

In this sample, this clone turned up once. CDR3 nucleotides: TGTGCCAGCAGCCAAGGACAGAGTAATGAAAAACTGTTTTTT. Residues: CASSQGQSNEKLFF. This chain links TRBV4-2 with TRBJ1-4; possible D gene TRBD1, 5 bases. Germline V gene data show CDR1 as LGHNA and CDR2 as YNFKEQ. This CDR3 has 14 amino acids. V lost 1 base, J lost 4 bases, and 7 bases lay in between.

CDR3 protein: CASSLTSGMLDTQYF. The CDR3 bases are TGTGCCAGCAGCCTAACTAGCGGGATGTTAGATACGCAGTATTTT. V usage is TRBV2 and J usage is TRBJ2-3, with 10 bases matching TRBD2. The CDR3 totals 15 residues. The V segment lost 6 bases and the J segment 5 bases; nucleotides outside the gene matches: 8. Germline CDR1 SNHLY, CDR2 FYNNEI. The full variable domain, with the rest looked up from reference TRBV2 and TRBJ2-3, is EPEVTQTPSHQVTQMGQEVILRCVPISNHLYFYWYRQILGQKVEFLVSFYNNEISEKSEIFDDQFSVERPDGSNFTLKIRSTKLEDSAMYFCASSLTSGMLDTQYFGPGTRLTVL.

The chain recombines TRBV10-2 with TRBJ2-3, with 9 bases aligning to TRBD2. The V gene's germline CDR1 is WSHSY and CDR2 SAAADI. The CDR3 extends over 17 amino acids. V gave up 4 bases and J gave up 8 bases; unmatched junction bases: 16. The CDR3 nucleotides read TGCGCCAGCAGTGCAATGACCGCGGGGGGGGTGTACGGTACGCAGTATTTT. Residues: CASSAMTAGGVYGTQYF.

The chain combines TRBV5-3 with TRBJ2-7; the D gene is possibly TRBD1 (6 bases). TRBV5-3 is filed as an ORF, its function uncertain. With 2 bases removed from V and 0 bases from J, the gap between germline ends came to 15 bases. This CDR3 has 16 residues. The CDR3 loop is CARSFSGEWFSYEQYF. CDR3 nucleotides: TGTGCCAGAAGCTTTTCAGGGGAGTGGTTCTCCTACGAGCAGTACTTC.

The chain links TRBV19 to TRBJ2-7, with 8 nucleotides matching TRBD1. Germline loops: CDR1 LNHDA, CDR2 SQIVND (reference sequence). Trimming at V came to 5 bases and at J to 6 bases, leaving 9 bases not matched to a gene. The CDR3 totals 14 residues. CDR3 sequence: CASSPGQVLSEQYF. The CDR3 DNA follows: TGTGCCAGTAGTCCGGGACAGGTGCTTTCCGAGCAGTACTTC.

The chain combines TRBV4-1 with TRBJ2-6; D gene ambiguous. Germline V CDR1 and CDR2: MGHRA, YSYEKL. There are 18 residues in the CDR3. V was trimmed by 1 base and J by 0 bases, leaving 13 bases between them. CDR3 nucleotide sequence: TGCGCCAGCAGCCAAGGGTCCCAGACGGGCTCTGGGGCCAACGTCCTGACTTTC. Amino acid sequence: CASSQGSQTGSGANVLTF.

The J gene is TRBJ1-1, the V gene TRBV2, with 10 bases that match TRBD1. V was pared by 6 bases and J by 5 bases, with 3 bases of the junction left unmatched. There are 13 residues in the CDR3. Germline loops: CDR1 SNHLY, CDR2 FYNNEI. CDR3 nucleotide sequence: TGTGCCAGCAGGGACAGGGGGGTTACTGAAGCTTTCTTT. Protein product: CASRDRGVTEAFF.

V is TRBV9 and J is TRBJ2-5; 8 bases fit TRBD2. The CDR3 totals 15 residues. Unmatched junction bases numbered 6, after V lost 0 bases and J lost 5 bases. Germline V gene sequence: CDR1 SGDLS, CDR2 YYNGEE. The CDR3 nucleotides are TGTGCCAGCAGCGTAGCTAGGGGCGGGGGGGAGACCCAGTACTTC. Amino acids: CASSVARGGGETQYF.

A remark on this clone: One end of the junction varies from germline; a read error may be responsible. The V and J genes are TRBV6-1 and TRBJ1-4; 10 nucleotides line up with TRBD1. CDR1 and CDR2 (germline): MNHNS, SASEGT. This CDR3 contains 16 residues. CDR3 amino acids: CASREDRGPANEKLFF. Here the CDR3 DNA reads TGTGCCAGCAGAGAAGACAGGGGGCCGGCTAATGAAAAACTGTTTTTT.